This is a list of T cell receptor beta chains from one sample in a study of control samples from healthy donors and cancer patients. Here immunoSEQ multiplex PCR was the method, and the copy in TCRdb shows in-frame clones only, minus some. The top ten hold 13% to 15% of the sample, which has about 100,000 clones, 88% seen once. The material sequenced was blood. The receptors here all came from a man under 40 in good health. The CDR3 runs from the conserved cysteine through the conserved F or W. Each record gives: J gene, D gene, V gene, CDR3 protein, CDR3 DNA. A D gene is named only where the DNA matches it firmly.

j_gene: TRBJ2-5
d_gene: TRBD1
v_gene: TRBV2
CDR3aa: CASRQGVVEETQYF
CDR3nt: TGTGCCAGCCGACAGGGAGTCGTTGAAGAGACCCAGTACTTC

j_gene: TRBJ1-2
d_gene: .
v_gene: TRBV29-1
CDR3aa: CSVQTVDRGTGYTF
CDR3nt: TGCAGCGTCCAAACTGTGGACAGAGGAACGGGCTACACCTTC

j_gene: TRBJ2-7
d_gene: .
v_gene: TRBV11-3
CDR3aa: CASSPRLAAPYEQYF
CDR3nt: TGTGCCAGCAGCCCCCGCCTGGCGGCTCCCTACGAGCAGTACTTC

j_gene: TRBJ2-7
d_gene: TRBD1
v_gene: TRBV11-2
CDR3aa: CASSLEGTGFYEQYF
CDR3nt: TGTGCCAGCAGCTTAGAGGGGACAGGGTTCTACGAGCAGTACTTC

j_gene: TRBJ2-7
d_gene: .
v_gene: TRBV19
CDR3aa: CASSLQGLSYEQYF
CDR3nt: TGTGCCAGTAGTCTACAGGGTTTATCCTACGAGCAGTACTTC

j_gene: TRBJ2-7
d_gene: TRBD1
v_gene: TRBV3-1/TRBV3-2
CDR3aa: CASSSSGTGGGFATQYF
CDR3nt: TGTGCCAGCAGCAGCTCTGGGACAGGGGGCGGTTTCGCGACACAGTACTTC

j_gene: TRBJ2-1
d_gene: TRBD2
v_gene: TRBV4-1
CDR3aa: CASSQAASGRASNEQFF
CDR3nt: TGCGCCAGCAGCCAAGCGGCTAGCGGGAGGGCATCCAATGAGCAGTTCTTC

j_gene: TRBJ1-5
d_gene: .
v_gene: TRBV15
CDR3aa: CATSLVRGFSNQPQHF
CDR3nt: TGTGCCACCAGCTTGGTACGGGGCTTTAGCAATCAGCCCCAGCATTTT

j_gene: TRBJ2-1
d_gene: TRBD2
v_gene: TRBV4-1
CDR3aa: CASSKGTSGEQFF
CDR3nt: TGCGCCAGCAGCAAAGGGACTAGCGGAGAGCAGTTCTTC

j_gene: TRBJ2-5
d_gene: TRBD2
v_gene: TRBV10-3
CDR3aa: CAISDTSGRVVETQYF
CDR3nt: TGTGCCATCAGTGATACTAGCGGGAGGGTCGTAGAGACCCAGTACTTC

j_gene: TRBJ2-1
d_gene: .
v_gene: TRBV4-3
CDR3aa: CASSPLPPGLLNNEQFF
CDR3nt: TGCGCCAGCAGCCCATTACCCCCGGGACTTCTTAACAATGAGCAGTTCTTC

j_gene: TRBJ2-3
d_gene: TRBD2
v_gene: TRBV11-2
CDR3aa: CASSLRDGRGVADTQYF
CDR3nt: TGTGCCAGCAGCTTGCGGGATGGGAGGGGAGTCGCAGATACGCAGTATTTT